The rows below give T cell receptor beta chains drawn from one sample of a study of blood T cell repertoires in COVID-19. Assay used: immunoSEQ multiplex PCR; TCRdb lists only in-frame clones, some missing. The data hold a few hundred thousand clones, with under 90% observed a single time. Source material: peripheral blood. All receptors come from a young man with active or convalescent COVID-19. Both conserved end residues are trimmed from each CDR3. Where a row states a size, it is once, few, many or the class of an expanded clone; other rows omit it.

j_call | clone_size | cdr3_length | v_call | cdr3_aa
TRBJ1-2 | NA | 11 | TRBV19 | ASTGRGLDGYT
TRBJ1-5 | NA | 13 | TRBV5-6 | ASSFGTGRDQPQH
TRBJ1-5 | NA | 14 | TRBV14 | ASSQPRKAGGQPQH
TRBJ2-1 | NA | 15 | TRBV18 | ASSPRQPGLASNEQF
TRBJ1-2 | NA | 11 | TRBV11-3 | ASSLHPGDGYT
TRBJ2-5 | NA | 11 | TRBV7-9 | ASSPTGVETQY
TRBJ1-2 | NA | 10 | TRBV19 | ASSWTLNGYT
TRBJ1-1 | NA | 14 | TRBV6-5 | ASSYVVGPMNTEAF
TRBJ1-1 | NA | 11 | TRBV7-9 | ASSPRGAPEAF
TRBJ2-7 | NA | 12 | TRBV11-2 | ASSPRTGSYEQY
TRBJ2-7 | NA | 12 | TRBV27 | ASSRAGGYYEQY
TRBJ1-1 | NA | 14 | TRBV3-1/TRBV3-2 | ASSRGDRAMNTEAF
TRBJ1-2 | NA | 14 | TRBV4-2 | ASSQDMDRGPYGYT
TRBJ2-2 | NA | 14 | TRBV6-1 | ASSALSGQVTGELF
TRBJ1-3 | few | 12 | TRBV7-9 | ASSLQGTGNTIY
TRBJ2-2 | NA | 12 | TRBV28 | AHGLADNTGELF
TRBJ2-5 | NA | 11 | TRBV5-4 | ASRFSGKETQY
TRBJ1-3 | NA | 12 | TRBV13 | ASRRQYSGNTIY
TRBJ1-2 | NA | 10 | TRBV5-5 | ASSLRGYGYT
TRBJ1-1 | once | 14 | TRBV4-3 | ASSQEPGTGGTEAF